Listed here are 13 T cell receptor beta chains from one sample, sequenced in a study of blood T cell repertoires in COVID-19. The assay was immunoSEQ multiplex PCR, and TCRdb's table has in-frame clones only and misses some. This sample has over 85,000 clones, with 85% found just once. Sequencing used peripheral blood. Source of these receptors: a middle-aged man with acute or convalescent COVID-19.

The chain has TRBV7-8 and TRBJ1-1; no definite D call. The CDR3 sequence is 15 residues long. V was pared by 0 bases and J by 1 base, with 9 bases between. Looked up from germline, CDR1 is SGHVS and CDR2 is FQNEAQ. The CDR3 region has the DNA TGTGCCAGCAGCTTAGCGCCCACTCCGAACACTGAAGCTTTCTTT. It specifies CASSLAPTPNTEAFF.

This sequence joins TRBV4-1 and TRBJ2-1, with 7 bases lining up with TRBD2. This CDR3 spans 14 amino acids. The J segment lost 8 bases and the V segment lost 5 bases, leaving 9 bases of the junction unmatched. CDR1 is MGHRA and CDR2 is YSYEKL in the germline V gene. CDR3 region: CASSGASGGDEQFF. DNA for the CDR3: TGCGCCAGCAGCGGGGCTAGCGGTGGCGATGAGCAGTTCTTC.

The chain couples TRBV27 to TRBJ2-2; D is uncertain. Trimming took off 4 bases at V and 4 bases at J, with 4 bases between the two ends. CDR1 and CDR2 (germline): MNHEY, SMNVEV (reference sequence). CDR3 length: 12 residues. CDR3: CASSSVTGELFF. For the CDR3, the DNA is TGTGCCAGCAGTTCCGTCACCGGGGAGCTGTTTTTT.

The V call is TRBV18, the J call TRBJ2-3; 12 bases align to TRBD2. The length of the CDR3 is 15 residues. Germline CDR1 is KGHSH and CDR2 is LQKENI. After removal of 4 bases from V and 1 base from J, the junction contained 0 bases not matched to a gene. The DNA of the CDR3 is TGTGCCAGCTCACGACTAGCGGGGGGCACAGATACGCAGTATTTT. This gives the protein CASSRLAGGTDTQYF.

The DNA of the CDR3 is TGTGCCAGCAGTACACCACCGGGACAGGGGTACTATGGCTACACCTTC. This codes for CASSTPPGQGYYGYTF. The chain carries TRBV28 and TRBJ1-2, with 10 bases lining up with TRBD1. The V gene end was trimmed by 5 bases and the J gene end by 3 bases; junction bases not matched to a gene: 9. CDR1 MDHEN and CDR2 SYDVKM come from the germline V gene. The CDR3 contains 16 residues.

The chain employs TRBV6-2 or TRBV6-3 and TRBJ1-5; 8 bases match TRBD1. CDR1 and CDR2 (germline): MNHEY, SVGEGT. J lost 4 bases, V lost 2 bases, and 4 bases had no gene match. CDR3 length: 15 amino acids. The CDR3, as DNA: TGTGCCAGCAGTTACGGGGGGACAGGTAATCAGCCCCAGCATTTT. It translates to CASSYGGTGNQPQHF.

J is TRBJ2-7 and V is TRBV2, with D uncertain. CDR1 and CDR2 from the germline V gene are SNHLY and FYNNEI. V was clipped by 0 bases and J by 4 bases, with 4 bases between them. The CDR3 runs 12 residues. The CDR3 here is CASSEAQYEQYF. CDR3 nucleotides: TGTGCCAGCAGTGAAGCCCAGTACGAGCAGTACTTC. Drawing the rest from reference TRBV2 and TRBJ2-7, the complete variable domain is EPEVTQTPSHQVTQMGQEVILRCVPISNHLYFYWYRQILGQKVEFLVSFYNNEISEKSEIFDDQFSVERPDGSNFTLKIRSTKLEDSAMYFCASSEAQYEQYFGPGTRLTVT.

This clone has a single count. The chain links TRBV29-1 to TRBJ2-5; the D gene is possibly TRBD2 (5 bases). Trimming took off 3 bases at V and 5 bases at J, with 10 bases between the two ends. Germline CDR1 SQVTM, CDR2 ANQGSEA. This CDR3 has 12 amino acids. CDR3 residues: CSVDLGGETQYF. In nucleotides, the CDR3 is TGCAGCGTTGATCTGGGCGGGGAGACCCAGTACTTC.

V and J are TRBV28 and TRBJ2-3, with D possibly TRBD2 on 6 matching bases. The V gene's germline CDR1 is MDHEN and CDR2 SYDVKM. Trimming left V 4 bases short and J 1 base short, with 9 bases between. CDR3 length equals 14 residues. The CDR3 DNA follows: TGTGCCAGCAGTTCTGGAGGGGGCACAGATACGCAGTATTTT. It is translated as CASSSGGGTDTQYF.

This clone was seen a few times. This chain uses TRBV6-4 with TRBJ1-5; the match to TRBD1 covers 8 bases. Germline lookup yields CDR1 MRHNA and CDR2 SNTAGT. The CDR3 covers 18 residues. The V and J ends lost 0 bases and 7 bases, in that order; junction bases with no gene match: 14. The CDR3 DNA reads TGTGCCAGCAGTGACTCCCTGTTGGGGCAGGGGGCTGTACAGCCCCAGCATTTT. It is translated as CASSDSLLGQGAVQPQHF.

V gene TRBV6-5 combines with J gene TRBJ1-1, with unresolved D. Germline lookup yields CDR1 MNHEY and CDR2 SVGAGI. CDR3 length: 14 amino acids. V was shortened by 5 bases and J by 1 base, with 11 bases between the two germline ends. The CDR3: CASSLYERNTEAFF. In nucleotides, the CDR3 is TGTGCCAGCAGTCTTTACGAGCGGAACACTGAAGCTTTCTTT.

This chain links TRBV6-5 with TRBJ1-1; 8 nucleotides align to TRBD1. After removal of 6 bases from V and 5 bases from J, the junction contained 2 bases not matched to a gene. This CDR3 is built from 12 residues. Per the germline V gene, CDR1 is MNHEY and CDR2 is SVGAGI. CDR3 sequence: CASRTGGTEAFF. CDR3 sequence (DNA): TGTGCCAGCAGAACAGGGGGAACTGAAGCTTTCTTT.

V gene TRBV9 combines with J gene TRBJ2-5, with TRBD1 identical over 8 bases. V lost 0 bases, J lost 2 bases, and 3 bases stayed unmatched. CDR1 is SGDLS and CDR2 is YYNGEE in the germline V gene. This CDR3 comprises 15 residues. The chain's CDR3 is CASSVGGQAQETQYF. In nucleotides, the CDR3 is TGTGCCAGCAGCGTAGGGGGACAGGCTCAAGAGACCCAGTACTTC.